This TCR beta chain was documented in a study of blood T cells in healthy people across ages. This clonotype has only a few counts. Sample-barcoded 5' priming and a J-beta primer mix drove a second PCR of roughly 6 to 12 cycles. TCRdb reanalysed the 5' RACE reads using MiXCR and keeps one entry per CDR3 protein. Among about 680,000 distinct CDR3 sequences listed, around 48% were seen once. The trim removed 3 bases at V and 0 bases at J, leaving 5 bases unmatched. The CDR3 runs 16 residues. Germline CDR1 and CDR2: KGHSH and LQKENI. The chain recombines TRBV18 with TRBJ2-4; 7 bases fit TRBD1. Source material: blood. This clonotype was sampled from a woman aged 55 to 70 in good health. The CDR3 loop is CASSPGQALAKNIQYF. The DNA of the CDR3 is TGTGCCAGCTCACCCGGACAGGCCTTAGCCAAAAACATTCAGTACTTC.